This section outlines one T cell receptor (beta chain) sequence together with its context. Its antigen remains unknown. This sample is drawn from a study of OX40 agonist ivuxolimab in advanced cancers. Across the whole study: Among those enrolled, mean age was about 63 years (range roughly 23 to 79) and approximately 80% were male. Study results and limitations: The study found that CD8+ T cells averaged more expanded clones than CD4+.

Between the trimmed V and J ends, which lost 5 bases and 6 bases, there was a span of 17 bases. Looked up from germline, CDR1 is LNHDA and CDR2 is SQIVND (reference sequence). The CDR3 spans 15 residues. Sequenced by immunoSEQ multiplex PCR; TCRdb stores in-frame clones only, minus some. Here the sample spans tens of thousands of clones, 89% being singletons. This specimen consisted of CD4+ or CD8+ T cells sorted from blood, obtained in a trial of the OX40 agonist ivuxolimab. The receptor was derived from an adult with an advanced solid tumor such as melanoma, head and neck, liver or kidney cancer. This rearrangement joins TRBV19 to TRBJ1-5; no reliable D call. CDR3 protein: CASSEFPEQVQPQHF. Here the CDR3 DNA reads TGTGCCAGTAGTGAGTTTCCGGAGCAGGTTCAGCCCCAGCATTTT. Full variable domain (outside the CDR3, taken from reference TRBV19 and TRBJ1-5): DGGITQSPKYLFRKEGQNVTLSCEQNLNHDAMYWYRQDPGQGLRLIYYSQIVNDFQKGDIAEGYSVSREKKESFPLTVTSAQKNPTAFYLCASSEFPEQVQPQHFGDGTRLSIL.